These 8 T cell receptor beta chains originate from one sample sequenced in a study of glioma-infiltrating T cells. TCR alpha and beta CDR3 regions were amplified from RNA using iRepertoire nested multiplex PCR. TCRdb used MiXCR to reprocess the multiplex PCR reads, holding one entry per CDR3 protein. The data hold 150,000 or so distinct CDR3 sequences, with about two fifths observed a single time. The source material was glioma tissue, nonneoplastic brain tissue, or PBMCs (not recorded which). The origin of the receptors is a human donor with low-grade glioma or glioblastoma, undergoing nonglioma brain surgery, or in good health (not recorded which).

The chain links TRBV29-1 to TRBJ2-3; 7 bases agree with TRBD2. The CDR3 has 13 residues. The V segment lost 7 bases and the J segment 2 bases; nucleotides outside the gene matches: 6. From germline, CDR1 is SQVTM and CDR2 ANQGSEA. The CDR3 nucleotides read TGCAGCGGAATAGCGGGCCTCACAGATACGCAGTATTTT. Translating gives CSGIAGLTDTQYF.

This clonotype was seen a handful of times. The chain combines TRBV28 with TRBJ1-5; 7 bases map to TRBD1. Germline CDR1 is MDHEN and CDR2 is SYDVKM. This CDR3 region has 17 residues. The J segment lost 0 bases and the V segment lost 5 bases, leaving 10 bases of the junction unmatched. In DNA, the CDR3 is TGTGCCAGCAGTCCCCGGACAGGCTTTTATAGCAATCAGCCCCAGCATTTT. The encoded protein is CASSPRTGFYSNQPQHF.

In this sample, this clonotype turned up a few times. The V gene is TRBV6-1, the J gene TRBJ1-1; tentatively, D is TRBD1 (5 bases). V was pared by 7 bases and J by 10 bases, with 19 bases between. This CDR3 comprises 13 residues. Looked up from germline, CDR1 is MNHNS and CDR2 is SASEGT. The CDR3 spells CASISRGMNVAFF. The CDR3 nucleotides are TGTGCCAGCATATCCCGGGGCATGAACGTAGCTTTCTTT.

Notes on this clonotype: This likely comes from a read error, as the CDR3 has no conserved phenylalanine or tryptophan at its end. The gene calls are TRBV28 and TRBJ2-1; unclear D gene. This CDR3 region has 13 residues. Looked up from germline, CDR1 is MDHEN and CDR2 is SYDVKM. Trimming stripped 3 bases from V and 7 bases from J, with 10 bases between. Here the CDR3 DNA reads TGTGCCAGCAGTTTTGCTCGTGGGAATGAGCAGTTCCTC. Amino acids: CASSFARGNEQFL.

V is TRBV10-3 and J is TRBJ2-1, with no clear D. V was cut by 6 bases and J by 0 bases, with 21 bases left in between. Germline CDR1 and CDR2: ENHRY and SYGVKD. The CDR3 length is 18 residues. The CDR3 loop is CAISPPPYGQSSYNEQFF. The CDR3 DNA reads TGTGCCATCAGCCCACCCCCGTACGGGCAAAGCTCCTACAATGAGCAGTTCTTC.

This chain links TRBV6-1 with TRBJ1-2; D unresolved. V was pared by 8 bases and J by 1 base, with 14 bases between. Germline CDR1 and CDR2: MNHNS and SASEGT. The CDR3 contains 14 residues. CDR3 sequence: CASLDPADNYGYTF. CDR3 nucleotide sequence: TGTGCCAGCTTGGACCCTGCGGATAACTATGGCTACACCTTC.

This clonotype was counted a few times. The genes are TRBV18 and TRBJ1-2; 8 nucleotides agree with TRBD1. The germline gives CDR1 KGHSH, CDR2 LQKENI. With 5 bases clipped from V and 2 bases from J, the junction kept 4 bases outside the gene matches. There are 14 residues in the CDR3. This CDR3 is CASSAQGANYGYTF. For the CDR3, the DNA is TGTGCCAGCTCAGCCCAGGGGGCGAACTATGGCTACACCTTC. Full variable domain (outside the CDR3, taken from reference TRBV18 and TRBJ1-2): NAGVMQNPRHLVRRRGQEARLRCSPMKGHSHVYWYRQLPEEGLKFMVYLQKENIIDESGMPKERFSAEFPKEGPSILRIQQVVRGDSAAYFCASSAQGANYGYTFGSGTRLTVV.

This chain connects TRBV6-1 to TRBJ2-7, with 9 positions matching TRBD2. This CDR3 comprises 15 residues. From germline, CDR1 is MNHNS and CDR2 SASEGT. J lost 4 bases, V lost 6 bases, and 10 bases had no gene match. DNA for the CDR3: TGTGCCAGCAGAGACTCCGGGACTAGCAGATACGAGCAGTACTTC. Its protein is CASRDSGTSRYEQYF.